The 25 T cell receptor beta chains listed next were all sequenced from one sample in a study of cytomegalovirus exposure and HLA in healthy donors. Primers included in the PCR were 60 Vbeta and 13 Jbeta primers. Method: immunoSEQ multiplex PCR; TCRdb's copy keeps in-frame clones and lacks some. Its clone listing holds more than 100,000 clones. Material: PBMCs. The receptors originated from a woman aged 40 to 50 in good health and CMV-seronegative.

The rearrangement links TRBV7-2 to TRBJ1-1; D not resolved. Trimming pared 2 bases from V and 7 bases from J, leaving 5 bases between. The CDR3 has 11 residues. Germline CDR1 and CDR2: SGHTA and FQGNSA. The chain's CDR3 is CASSLYGEAFF. CDR3 coding DNA: TGTGCCAGCAGCTTATACGGTGAAGCTTTCTTT.

This chain connects TRBV7-3 to TRBJ2-3, with D possibly TRBD2 on 5 matching bases. This CDR3 region has 15 residues. The ends were cut back, 5 bases at V and 0 bases at J, with 12 bases in the middle. Germline loops: CDR1 SGHTA, CDR2 FQGTGA. CDR3 sequence reads: CASSRGLGSTDTQYF. DNA of the CDR3: TGTGCCAGCAGCCGAGGACTGGGTAGCACAGATACGCAGTATTTT.

The J gene is TRBJ1-1, the V gene TRBV11-3; D uncertain. Germline lookup yields CDR1 SGHNT and CDR2 YENEEA. Trimming stripped 0 bases from V and 11 bases from J, with 16 bases between. The CDR3 consists of 14 residues. This CDR3 is CASSLDTSASEAFF. The CDR3 DNA follows: TGTGCCAGCAGCTTAGATACCTCCGCATCCGAGGCTTTCTTT.

The V gene is TRBV4-2, the J gene TRBJ1-1, with 7 bases aligning to TRBD1. V shed 3 bases and J 6 bases; nucleotides not matched to a gene: 10. There are 15 residues in the CDR3. Germline CDR1 reads LGHNA; CDR2 reads YNFKEQ. The CDR3 sequence is CASSQEGGGSAEAFF. The CDR3 bases are TGTGCCAGCAGCCAGGAAGGGGGCGGATCAGCTGAAGCTTTCTTT.

The J gene is TRBJ1-6, the V gene TRBV7-8; the D is unclear. The length of the CDR3 is 15 residues. Looked up from germline, CDR1 is SGHVS and CDR2 is FQNEAQ. Trimming removed 2 bases from V and 6 bases from J, with 11 bases in between. This chain's CDR3 is CASSLLGSSNSPLHF. The CDR3 DNA sequence: TGTGCCAGCAGCTTATTGGGCAGTTCTAATTCACCCCTCCACTTT.

This rearrangement joins TRBV15 to TRBJ2-3, with TRBD2 matching over 7 bases. Germline values: CDR1 LNHNV, CDR2 YYDKDF (reference sequence). CDR3 size: 15 residues. J lost 2 bases, V lost 4 bases, and 6 bases had no gene match. The CDR3 here is CATSTSGLTTDTQYF. The CDR3 coding sequence is TGTGCCACCAGCACCTCGGGACTAACCACAGATACGCAGTATTTT.

The rearrangement links TRBV5-1 to TRBJ2-3; TRBD1 might be the D (7 bases). CDR3 length: 14 amino acids. V dropped 4 bases and J dropped 4 bases, with 13 bases sitting between them. The germline V gene encodes CDR1 SGHRS and CDR2 YFSETQ. CDR3 DNA: TGCGCCAGCAGCCAGGGGGGCCTCGCAGATACGCAGTATTTT. Translating gives CASSQGGLADTQYF.

V is TRBV19 and J is TRBJ2-6; 7 bases fit TRBD2. CDR1 is LNHDA, CDR2 SQIVND, per germline (reference sequence). After removal of 3 bases from V and 0 bases from J, the junction contained 8 bases not matched to a gene. The CDR3 has 18 amino acids. The CDR3 here is CASSIDLGGTSGANVLTF. The CDR3 nucleotides are TGTGCCAGTAGTATTGATCTGGGGGGGACCTCTGGGGCCAACGTCCTGACTTTC. The full variable domain, in which reference TRBV19 and TRBJ2-6 provide the parts outside the CDR3, is DGGITQSPKYLFRKEGQNVTLSCEQNLNHDAMYWYRQDPGQGLRLIYYSQIVNDFQKGDIAEGYSVSREKKESFPLTVTSAQKNPTAFYLCASSIDLGGTSGANVLTFGAGSRLTVL.

This chain uses TRBV5-8 with TRBJ1-6; a possible D gene is TRBD1 (5 bases). V was pared by 2 bases and J by 6 bases, with 15 bases between. The CDR3 loop spans 16 amino acids. Germline CDR1 reads SGHTS; CDR2 reads YDEGEE. The CDR3 loop is CASSLIRMGPNSPLHF. The CDR3 nucleotides are TGTGCCAGCAGCTTAATTAGGATGGGGCCTAATTCACCCCTCCACTTT.

This chain uses TRBV18 with TRBJ2-7, with a weak D call TRBD1 (5 bases). The V end was cut by 6 bases, the J end by 4 bases, with 10 bases between. This CDR3 contains 12 residues. Germline CDR1 and CDR2: KGHSH and LQKENI. The CDR3 DNA reads as TGTGCCAGCTCGCAACAGGATTACGAGCAGTACTTC. Protein product: CASSQQDYEQYF.

This chain joins TRBV7-2 and TRBJ1-5; D may be TRBD1 (6 bases). The CDR3 contains 15 residues. Germline values: CDR1 SGHTA, CDR2 FQGNSA. V was trimmed by 5 bases and J by 0 bases, leaving 11 bases between them. The CDR3 coding sequence is TGTGCCAGCAGCCAGGGACACTCTAGCAATCAGCCCCAGCATTTT. It codes for CASSQGHSSNQPQHF.

The rearrangement links TRBV6-4 to TRBJ1-1, with 8 positions matching TRBD1. Germline values: CDR1 MRHNA, CDR2 SNTAGT. This CDR3 contains 14 residues. V dropped 6 bases and J dropped 7; count of bases not matched to a gene: 10. CDR3 region: CASRRSGTGFEAFF. CDR3 in DNA: TGTGCCAGCAGACGCTCCGGGACAGGTTTTGAAGCTTTCTTT.

The chain joins TRBV7-3 to TRBJ1-1; D gene uncertain. The germline CDR1 and CDR2 sequences are SGHTA and FQGTGA. The CDR3 contains 13 residues. V was pared by 2 bases and J by 0 bases, with 4 bases between. As DNA, the CDR3 is TGTGCCAGCAGCTTATCTCTGAACACTGAAGCTTTCTTT. Amino acid sequence: CASSLSLNTEAFF.

J is TRBJ1-5 and V is TRBV5-4; perhaps TRBD1 as D (5 bases). This CDR3 has 14 residues. Trimming removed 4 bases from V and 1 base from J, with 9 bases in between. CDR1 is SGHNT and CDR2 is YYREEE in the germline V gene (reference sequence). The CDR3 nucleotides are TGTGCCAGCAGCCTGGGGCAGAGCAATCAGCCCCAGCATTTT. Amino acid sequence: CASSLGQSNQPQHF. The complete variable domain, with remaining parts taken from reference TRBV5-4 and TRBJ1-5, reads ETGVTQSPTHLIKTRGQQVTLRCSSQSGHNTVSWYQQALGQGPQFIFQYYREEENGRGNFPPRFSGLQFPNYSSELNVNALELDDSALYLCASSLGQSNQPQHFGDGTRLSIL.

In DNA, the CDR3 is TGTGCCAGCAGCCCGGAGACAGGAATCAAGAATTCACCCCTCCACTTT. This codes for CASSPETGIKNSPLHF. The chain joins TRBV5-6 to TRBJ1-6; D might be TRBD1 (6 bases). In germline, CDR1 is SGHDT, CDR2 YYEEEE. There are 16 residues in the CDR3. V was shortened by 4 bases and J by 7 bases, with 18 bases between the two germline ends. Based on the CDR3 plus reference TRBV5-6 and TRBJ1-6, the full variable domain is DAGVTQSPTHLIKTRGQQVTLRCSPKSGHDTVSWYQQALGQGPQFIFQYYEEEERQRGNFPDRFSGHQFPNYSSELNVNALLLGDSALYLCASSPETGIKNSPLHFGNGTRLTVT.

The chain couples TRBV18 to TRBJ1-4; D remains ambiguous. Between the trimmed V and J ends, which lost 6 bases and 0 bases, there was a span of 14 bases. Germline CDR1 is KGHSH and CDR2 is LQKENI. This CDR3 region has 16 residues. The CDR3 DNA is TGTGCCAGCTCCCATTCGGGAGTTGCAACTAATGAAAAACTGTTTTTT. Its protein is CASSHSGVATNEKLFF.

V is TRBV6-5 and J is TRBJ1-5, with D unresolved. The V gene lost 5 bases and the J gene lost 6 bases, with 14 bases spanning the gap. The germline CDR1 and CDR2 sequences are MNHEY and SVGAGI. CDR3 length: 14 residues. CDR3 residues: CASSPQARGQPQHF. DNA for the CDR3: TGTGCCAGCAGTCCCCAAGCCCGGGGTCAGCCCCAGCATTTT.

The CDR3 region is CASSLIRDGTYEQYF. Written as DNA, the CDR3 is TGCGCCAGCAGCTTGATCCGGGATGGGACCTACGAGCAGTACTTC. The chain carries TRBV5-1 and TRBJ2-7; TRBD2 might be the D (5 bases). The CDR3 has 15 residues. Trimming took off 1 base at V and 2 bases at J, with 13 bases between the two ends. Germline V lookup: CDR1 SGHRS, CDR2 YFSETQ.

The CDR3 sequence is CASSFYRGTDTQYF. Written as DNA, the CDR3 is TGCGCCAGCAGCTTTTACAGGGGCACAGATACGCAGTATTTT. This chain joins TRBV5-1 and TRBJ2-3, with a possible D match to TRBD1 (6 bases). The V end was cut by 2 bases, the J end by 1 base, with 8 bases between. The CDR3 is 14 amino acids. Germline V CDR1 and CDR2: SGHRS, YFSETQ.

V usage is TRBV7-8 and J usage is TRBJ1-3, with 7 bases matching TRBD1. Trimming removed 3 bases from V and 1 base from J; junction bases left unmatched: 6. Germline loops: CDR1 SGHVS, CDR2 FQNEAQ. The CDR3 runs 16 residues. Written as DNA, the CDR3 is TGTGCCAGCAGCTTCAGGGGGTTTTCTTCTGGAAACACCATATATTTT. It specifies CASSFRGFSSGNTIYF.

The CDR3 DNA follows: TGTGCCAGCAGCCTAGTGTTTGTCGGGGAGCTGTTTTTT. This codes for CASSLVFVGELFF. This rearrangement joins TRBV14 to TRBJ2-2; no clear D gene. Between the trimmed V and J ends, which lost 4 bases and 7 bases, there was a span of 10 bases. This CDR3 is built from 13 residues. Germline V gene sequence: CDR1 SGHDN, CDR2 FVKESK.

V gene TRBV5-4 combines with J gene TRBJ2-6, with unresolved D. CDR3 length equals 16 residues. Germline CDR1 and CDR2: SGHNT and YYREEE (reference sequence). The germline V and J ends were trimmed by 0 bases and 3 bases, with 10 bases remaining between them. Here the CDR3 DNA reads TGTGCCAGCAGCTTGGACCCTCGGAGTGGGGCCAACGTCCTGACTTTC. Translated, it gives CASSLDPRSGANVLTF.

V and J are TRBV7-2 and TRBJ2-5; 8 nucleotides align to TRBD2. The germline V gene has CDR1 SGHTA and CDR2 FQGNSA. CDR3 length: 15 amino acids. V lost 2 bases and J lost 3; bases outside the gene matches: 5. CDR3 region: CASSLNGGAKETQYF. CDR3 nucleotide sequence: TGTGCCAGCAGCTTAAACGGGGGGGCCAAAGAGACCCAGTACTTC. The full variable domain, with the rest looked up from reference TRBV7-2 and TRBJ2-5, is GAGVSQSPSNKVTEKGKDVELRCDPISGHTALYWYRQSLGQGLEFLIYFQGNSAPDKSGLPSDRFSAERTGGSVSTLTIQRTQQEDSAVYLCASSLNGGAKETQYFGPGTRLLVL.

The J gene is TRBJ2-7, the V gene TRBV9, with a weak D call TRBD1 (6 bases). V was clipped by 3 bases and J by 2 bases, with 21 bases between them. Germline CDR1 reads SGDLS; CDR2 reads YYNGEE. The CDR3 is 17 amino acids. The CDR3 DNA is TGTGCCAGCAGCGCTAGGGAGACAGGACTGAAGACCTACGAGCAGTACTTC. Translated: CASSARETGLKTYEQYF.

The V gene is TRBV19, the J gene TRBJ2-5, with 8 bases aligning to TRBD1. The germline V gene encodes CDR1 LNHDA and CDR2 SQIVND (reference sequence). Trimming at V came to 5 bases and at J to 7 bases, leaving 9 bases not matched to a gene. CDR3 length: 14 residues. DNA for the CDR3: TGTGCCAGTAGTCCCGGACAGGGCGGAGGGACCCAGTACTTC. Amino acids: CASSPGQGGGTQYF.